Sequencing of this T cell receptor (beta chain) was carried out in a study of OX40 agonist ivuxolimab in advanced cancers. For the wider study: Ivuxolimab was a fully human IgG2 agonistic monoclonal antibody targeting the costimulatory receptor OX40 (CD134). In the dose-escalation cohort, approximately 80% of patients were male, and the mean age was 60 years with a range of about 20 to 90. Peripheral TCRbeta sequencing was intended to test whether TCR sequence diversity was altered and clonal T-cell expansion was caused by ivuxolimab. The paper reports the monotherapy dose-escalation portion (N ≈ 50 patients) of the phase I ivuxolimab trial. Prior anti-PD-1, anti-PD-L1 or anti-CTLA-4 therapy was permitted, and checkpoint inhibitors had been received by 40% to 50% of dose-escalation patients. Of the approximately 54 patients in dose escalation, about 20 had hepatocellular carcinoma, around 15 had melanoma, 9 had renal cell carcinoma and 9 had head and neck cancer. Intravenous ivuxolimab was administered to patients every 2 weeks at six dose levels: 0.01, 0.1, 0.3, 1.5, 3 and 10 mg/kg. Three dose-escalation patients achieved partial responses, one with hepatocellular carcinoma and two with cutaneous melanoma.

The germline V gene (reference sequence) supplies CDR1 SGHKS and CDR2 YYEKEE. The CDR3 runs 17 amino acids, cysteine and phenylalanine included. Only the CDR3 portion is preserved as DNA: 51 bases, with reading frame beginning at the first base. V trim: 6 bases; J trim: 5 bases; unmatched bases: 17. Paper-wide results and their limitations: On average, CD8+ T cells showed more expanded clones than CD4+ T cells after ivuxolimab. At doses of 0.1 to 3.0 mg/kg, clonal expansion of both CD4+ and CD8+ T cells in blood was seen between baseline and week 6. The antigen specificity of the clonally expanded peripheral T cells was not determined. In the 0.1-3.0 mg/kg groups, partial responders were among the patients with the lowest normalized peripheral clonal expansion, particularly in CD8+ T cells. Low levels of normalized T-cell clonal expansion were also seen in some patients who did not respond.

The trial excluded patients who had a history of autoimmune disease or were on systemic immunosuppression. Peripheral blood for TCR sequencing was collected from all dose cohorts at baseline, on cycle 4 day 1, and on cycle 7 day 1. The samples were taken from a phase I, first-in-human, multicenter, open-label dose-escalation trial of ivuxolimab. Adults with locally advanced or metastatic melanoma, renal cell carcinoma, hepatocellular carcinoma or head and neck squamous cell carcinoma were enrolled in the trial. CD4+ and CD8+ T cells were sorted separately from peripheral blood before TCR sequencing. Genomic DNA was isolated from the sorted cells so that the TCRbeta CDR3 region could be sequenced. TCRbeta CDR3 regions were sequenced using the immunoSEQ Assay. TCRdb took over this immuneACCESS table, retaining in-frame rearrangements with V and J assigned. Such tables are incomplete; in checked studies, under half of the missing clones stem from an unresolved V gene, and the remainder is unexplained. The sample table lists tens of thousands of clones, 80% to 90% of them with a count of one. The ten largest clones add up to about 1.5% of the sample.

Comment on this clone: The antigen it recognizes is unknown. No clone much larger than this one lies a single base away; base qualities are absent.

This TCR came from an adult with an advanced solid tumor such as melanoma, head and neck, liver or kidney cancer. The rearranged segments are TRBV5-5 and TRBJ1-5; 7 central bases correspond to TRBD1. Material: CD4+ or CD8+ T cells sorted from blood, obtained in a trial of the OX40 agonist ivuxolimab. The DNA reads as follows: TGTGCCAGCACCACCGGGACAGTAATATCCACCCATCAGCCCCAGCATTTT. The resulting protein is CASTTGTVISTHQPQHF. With the rest looked up from the reference TRBV5-5 and TRBJ1-5 genes rather than sequenced, the full variable domain is DAGVTQSPTHLIKTRGQQVTLRCSPISGHKSVSWYQQVLGQGPQFIFQYYEKEERGRGNFPDRFSARQFPNYSSELNVNALLLGDSALYLCASTTGTVISTHQPQHFGDGTRLSIL.